The entry that follows covers one TCR beta chain sequence. Its antigen remains unknown. Libraries were prepared by immunoSEQ multiplex PCR; TCRdb keeps only in-frame clonotypes and omits some of them. The data show fewer than 150,000 clones, just over 90% seen once. After removal of 1 base from V and 2 bases from J, the junction contained 7 bases not matched to a gene. The CDR3 is made up of 17 amino acids. Germline values: CDR1 SGHRS, CDR2 YFSETQ. This sample is part of a study of graft-versus-host responses after intestinal transplantation. Across the whole study: In this cohort, recipients had multivisceral, liver-intestinal, or isolated intestinal transplants. Tacrolimus and steroids were given for about three years to all recipients after anti-thymocyte globulin induction. Study results and caveats: GvH clone levels peaked in circulation, and this peak was associated with early post-transplant HvG declines. The marrow of recipients harbored GvH clones, and ileum or blood showed some of them first.

The material was unstimulated CD4+ T cells sorted from spleen or lymph node cells, obtained before intestinal transplant. V is TRBV5-1 and J is TRBJ2-3, with 10 bases lining up with TRBD2. This TCR was sampled from a human donor who received an intestinal transplant. The CDR3 loop reads CASSLISGGAHTDTQYF. In DNA form, the CDR3 reads TGCGCCAGCAGCTTGATAAGCGGGGGGGCGCACACAGATACGCAGTATTTT.